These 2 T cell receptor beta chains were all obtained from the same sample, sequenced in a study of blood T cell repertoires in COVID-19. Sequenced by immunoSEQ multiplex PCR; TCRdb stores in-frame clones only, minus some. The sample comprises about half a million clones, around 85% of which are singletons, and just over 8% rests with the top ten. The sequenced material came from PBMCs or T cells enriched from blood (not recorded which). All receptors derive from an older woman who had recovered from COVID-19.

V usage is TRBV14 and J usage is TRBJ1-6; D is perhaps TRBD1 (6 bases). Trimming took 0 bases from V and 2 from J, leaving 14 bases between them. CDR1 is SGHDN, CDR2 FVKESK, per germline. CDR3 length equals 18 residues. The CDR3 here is CASSQEYLGTPYNSPLHF. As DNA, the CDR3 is TGTGCCAGCAGCCAAGAATATCTCGGGACACCCTATAATTCACCCCTCCACTTT.

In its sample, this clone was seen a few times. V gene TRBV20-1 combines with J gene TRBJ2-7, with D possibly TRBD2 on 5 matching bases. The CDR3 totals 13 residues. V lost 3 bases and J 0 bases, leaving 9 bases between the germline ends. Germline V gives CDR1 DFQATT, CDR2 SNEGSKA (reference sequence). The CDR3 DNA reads TGCAGTGCTAGTCCCCGGGACTCCTACGAGCAGTACTTC. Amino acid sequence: CSASPRDSYEQYF.